Sequencing of this TCR beta chain was carried out in a study of cytomegalovirus exposure and HLA in healthy donors. Whole-study context: Earlier findings included some 100 million unique TCR beta sequences obtained from 150 million to 200 million T cells.

13 Jbeta primers and 60 Vbeta primers were used for the PCR. Clones were sequenced by immunoSEQ multiplex PCR, and TCRdb holds only the in-frame ones, with some missing. The data hold under 200,000 clones, with over 9.5% observed a single time. This clone has more than one count but fewer than ten. Source material: PBMCs. This receptor was identified in a man aged 50 to 60 in good health and CMV-seropositive.

The chain's CDR3 is CATSPSRQGAWNEQFF. Written as DNA, the CDR3 is TGTGCCACCAGCCCCTCAAGACAGGGGGCTTGGAATGAGCAGTTCTTC. The V gene is TRBV15, the J gene TRBJ2-1; 10 nucleotides agree with TRBD1. The germline V gene encodes CDR1 LNHNV and CDR2 YYDKDF (reference sequence). This CDR3 spans 16 amino acids. V lost 5 bases to trimming and J lost 7 bases; unmatched junction nucleotides: 11.